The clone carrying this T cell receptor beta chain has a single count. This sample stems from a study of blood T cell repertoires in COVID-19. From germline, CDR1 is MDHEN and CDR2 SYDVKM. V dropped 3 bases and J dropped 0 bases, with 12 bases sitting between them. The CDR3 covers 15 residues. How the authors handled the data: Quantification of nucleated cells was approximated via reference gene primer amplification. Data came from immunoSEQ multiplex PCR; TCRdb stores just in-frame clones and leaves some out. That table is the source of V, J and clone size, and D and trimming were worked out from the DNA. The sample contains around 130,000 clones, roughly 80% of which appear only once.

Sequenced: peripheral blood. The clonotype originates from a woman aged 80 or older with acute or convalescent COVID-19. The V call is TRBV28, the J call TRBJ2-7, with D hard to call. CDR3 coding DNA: TGTGCCAGCAGTTTTCTACTCCGGAGCTCCTACGAGCAGTACTTC. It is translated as CASSFLLRSSYEQYF.